The 27 T cell receptor beta chains below come from one sample, sequenced in a study of T-cell memory formation after mild COVID-19. TCRdb redid the calling of the 5' RACE reads with MiXCR, one entry per CDR3 protein. The data show about 350,000 distinct CDR3 sequences, more than 20% seen once. Sequenced sample: PBMCs or a T cell subset sorted from them (not recorded which). The receptors here all came from a man between 18 and 29 years old who had mild COVID-19 (a few samples of this study predate the infection). Cell type and time point are not known.

The chain is built from TRBV4-3 and TRBJ2-3; a possible D gene is TRBD1 (5 bases). V lost 3 bases to trimming and J lost 1 base, with 14 bases between them. The CDR3 spans 16 residues. CDR1 is LGHNA, CDR2 YSLEER, per germline. The CDR3 is CASSQTEAWGTDTQYF. The CDR3 DNA is TGCGCCAGCAGCCAGACAGAAGCTTGGGGCACAGATACGCAGTATTTT.

The V and J genes are TRBV4-2 and TRBJ2-1; D possibly uses TRBD1 or TRBD2 (5 bases each). CDR1 LGHNA and CDR2 YNFKEQ come from the germline V gene. Trimming cost V 4 bases and J 7 bases, with 11 bases left between them. This CDR3 spans 13 amino acids. Here the CDR3 reads CASSRPWGNEQFF. CDR3 DNA: TGTGCCAGCAGCCGTCCTTGGGGGAATGAGCAGTTCTTC.

The chain links TRBV20-1 to TRBJ1-2, with 9 bases fitting TRBD1. The CDR3 spans 14 residues. Germline assignment: CDR1 DFQATT and CDR2 SNEGSKA (reference sequence). The CDR3 sequence: CSCTPGTGSSGYTF. For the CDR3, the DNA is TGCAGCTGCACTCCGGGGACAGGGTCGTCCGGGTACACCTTC.

At least ten counts were recorded for this clonotype. The rearrangement joins TRBV7-2 to TRBJ2-1; 12 positions match TRBD2. CDR3 length: 15 residues. The V gene end was trimmed by 5 bases and the J gene end by 5 bases; junction bases not matched to a gene: 4. Looked up from germline, CDR1 is SGHTA and CDR2 is FQGNSA. The CDR3 spells CASSPGLAGNNEQFF. As DNA, the CDR3 is TGTGCCAGCAGCCCCGGACTAGCGGGGAACAATGAGCAGTTCTTC. The variable domain in full, with the rest retrieved from reference TRBV7-2 and TRBJ2-1, is GAGVSQSPSNKVTEKGKDVELRCDPISGHTALYWYRQSLGQGLEFLIYFQGNSAPDKSGLPSDRFSAERTGGSVSTLTIQRTQQEDSAVYLCASSPGLAGNNEQFFGPGTRLTVL.

In its sample, this clonotype was seen a few times. The J gene is TRBJ1-1, the V gene TRBV2; D might be TRBD1 (5 bases). The CDR3 is 14 amino acids. V was cut by 4 bases and J by 1 base, with 10 bases left in between. In germline, CDR1 is SNHLY, CDR2 FYNNEI. CDR3: CASSVGGTNTEAFF. CDR3 sequence (DNA): TGTGCCAGCAGTGTCGGCGGGACGAACACTGAAGCTTTCTTT.

This clonotype was detected a few times. The chain joins TRBV20-1 to TRBJ2-3; 7 nucleotides line up with TRBD2. This CDR3 is built from 12 residues. With V trimmed by 5 bases and J by 7 bases, 6 bases remained unmatched. CDR1 is DFQATT and CDR2 is SNEGSKA in the germline V gene (reference sequence). The CDR3 DNA is TGCAGTGCTGGGGGGGGGACGCATACGCAGTATTTT. Its protein product is CSAGGGTHTQYF.

This clonotype showed up just a few times. The chain carries TRBV7-6 and TRBJ1-1; D gene unclear. The germline V gene encodes CDR1 SGHVS and CDR2 FNYEAQ. The CDR3 loop spans 14 amino acids. V dropped 8 bases and J dropped 1 base, with 14 bases sitting between them. CDR3 protein: CASYPGRPNTEAFF. The CDR3 nucleotides read TGTGCCAGCTACCCAGGACGGCCGAACACTGAAGCTTTCTTT.

This rearrangement joins TRBV20-1 to TRBJ1-3; D gene unclear. The CDR3 contains 13 residues. Germline V gives CDR1 DFQATT, CDR2 SNEGSKA (reference sequence). The germline V and J ends were trimmed by 2 bases and 4 bases, with 9 bases remaining between them. The CDR3, as DNA: TGCAGTGCTAGACAGGCGTCCGGAAACACCATATATTTT. Residues: CSARQASGNTIYF.

This clonotype showed up many times. J is TRBJ2-3 and V is TRBV5-4; possible D gene TRBD2, 6 bases. Trimming left V 4 bases short and J 5 bases short, with 17 bases between. Germline lookup yields CDR1 SGHNT and CDR2 YYREEE (reference sequence). The CDR3 is 15 amino acids. CDR3 in DNA: TGTGCCAGCAGCCACGACAATAGCGGTCTAGATACGCAGTATTTT. It translates to CASSHDNSGLDTQYF.

This chain links TRBV14 with TRBJ1-6; TRBD1 aligns across 9 bases. Looked up from germline, CDR1 is SGHDN and CDR2 is FVKESK. The trim removed 6 bases at V and 8 bases at J, leaving 8 bases unmatched. The CDR3 covers 15 residues. CDR3 in amino acids: CASRPGQGRHSPLHF. The DNA for the CDR3 is TGTGCCAGCAGACCCGGACAGGGGCGTCATTCACCCCTCCACTTT.

This chain joins TRBV5-1 and TRBJ2-3, with D possibly being TRBD1 or TRBD2 (6 bases each). CDR1 and CDR2 (germline): SGHRS, YFSETQ. The CDR3 has 14 amino acids. V was shortened by 4 bases and J by 4 bases, with 13 bases between the two germline ends. CDR3 protein: CASSARGAPDTQYF. The CDR3 bases are TGCGCCAGCAGCGCTAGGGGGGCCCCAGATACGCAGTATTTT.

The chain couples TRBV2 to TRBJ2-1; a weak D match, TRBD2 (5 bases). V lost 0 bases and J lost 10, with 13 bases in between. In germline, CDR1 is SNHLY, CDR2 FYNNEI. CDR3 size: 14 residues. The CDR3 sequence is CASSEASGRREQFF. For the CDR3, the DNA is TGTGCCAGCAGTGAAGCCAGCGGAAGGAGGGAGCAGTTCTTC. The full variable domain, rest sourced from reference TRBV2 and TRBJ2-1, is EPEVTQTPSHQVTQMGQEVILRCVPISNHLYFYWYRQILGQKVEFLVSFYNNEISEKSEIFDDQFSVERPDGSNFTLKIRSTKLEDSAMYFCASSEASGRREQFFGPGTRLTVL.

This clonotype occurred a few times. The chain carries TRBV5-5 and TRBJ1-5, with D uncertain. The germline V gene has CDR1 SGHKS and CDR2 YYEKEE (reference sequence). Trimming removed 2 bases from V and 1 base from J, with 13 bases in between. The CDR3 is made up of 16 amino acids. Here the CDR3 reads CASSFGYGYSNQPQHF. The DNA for the CDR3 is TGTGCCAGCAGCTTTGGTTACGGGTACAGCAATCAGCCCCAGCATTTT.

This clonotype was detected a few times. The chain couples TRBV28 to TRBJ2-3; a possible D gene is TRBD1 (9 bases). The CDR3 runs 17 residues. Germline V gene lookup returns CDR1 MDHEN and CDR2 SYDVKM. V was trimmed by 5 bases and J by 2 bases, leaving 20 bases between them. In DNA, the CDR3 is TGTGCCAGCAGTCTACATAGCGGGACAGGGAACACAGATACGCAGTATTTT. Protein sequence: CASSLHSGTGNTDTQYF. Drawing the rest from reference TRBV28 and TRBJ2-3, the complete variable domain is DVKVTQSSRYLVKRTGEKVFLECVQDMDHENMFWYRQDPGLGLRLIYFSYDVKMKEKGDIPEGYSVSREKKERFSLILESASTNQTSMYLCASSLHSGTGNTDTQYFGPGTRLTVL.

V is TRBV12-3 or TRBV12-4 and J is TRBJ2-2; D remains ambiguous. V lost 4 bases to trimming and J lost 8 bases, with 11 bases between them. The CDR3 is made up of 13 amino acids. The CDR3 region has the DNA TGTGCCAGCAGTTCTTTGTGGGCTGGGGAGCTGTTTTTT. Translated: CASSSLWAGELFF.

This chain connects TRBV20-1 to TRBJ1-2; maybe TRBD1 (6 bases). V lost 3 bases to trimming and J lost 4 bases, with 12 bases between them. Germline loops: CDR1 DFQATT, CDR2 SNEGSKA (reference sequence). The CDR3 has 13 amino acids. CDR3 loop: CSASSGQPYGYTF. The CDR3 DNA reads as TGCAGTGCTAGTAGTGGACAGCCCTATGGCTACACCTTC.

The V call is TRBV5-1, the J call TRBJ2-2; 9 bases line up with TRBD2. J gave up 7 bases and V 4 bases, and 11 bases lay outside the gene matches. The CDR3 sequence is 16 residues long. The V gene's germline CDR1 is SGHRS and CDR2 YFSETQ. The CDR3 loop reads CASSDGTSWESGELFF. For the CDR3, the DNA is TGCGCCAGCAGCGACGGGACTAGCTGGGAGAGCGGGGAGCTGTTTTTT.

Only a few counts were recorded for this clonotype. V and J are TRBV20-1 and TRBJ2-3; D call uncertain. V dropped 0 bases and J dropped 6 bases, with 16 bases sitting between them. Germline assignment: CDR1 DFQATT and CDR2 SNEGSKA (reference sequence). The CDR3 runs 15 residues. The CDR3 coding sequence is TGCAGTGCTAGAGATCGCGTTCGTGTGGCGGATACGCAGTATTTT. Its protein is CSARDRVRVADTQYF.

This chain joins TRBV4-3 and TRBJ1-2; D not certain. Germline V lookup: CDR1 LGHNA, CDR2 YSLEER. Deletions cut 1 base from V and 8 bases from J, with 17 bases between. The CDR3 is 15 residues long. The CDR3 here is CASSQVAAPPGGYTF. The DNA for the CDR3 is TGCGCCAGCAGCCAAGTGGCGGCCCCCCCAGGAGGCTACACCTTC.

This clonotype has a handful of counts. The chain carries TRBV15 and TRBJ1-1; D is undetermined. CDR1 and CDR2 from the germline V gene are LNHNV and YYDKDF (reference sequence). Trimming took 1 base from V and 4 from J, leaving 13 bases between them. The CDR3 covers 15 residues. The CDR3 is CATSRGKGEGTEAFF. The CDR3 nucleotides read TGTGCCACCAGCAGAGGAAAGGGCGAGGGCACTGAAGCTTTCTTT.

The genes are TRBV6-5 and TRBJ2-5, with D maybe TRBD2 (6 bases). This CDR3 is 14 amino acids long. Germline CDR1 is MNHEY and CDR2 is SVGAGI. V lost 2 bases, J lost 8 bases, and 15 bases lay in between. CDR3 nucleotide sequence: TGTGCCAGCAGTTACGGGGGGACGTGGGGAACCCAGTACTTC. It codes for CASSYGGTWGTQYF.

CDR3 sequence: CASSEYWRKAASGNTIYF. Here the CDR3 DNA reads TGTGCCAGCAGTGAATACTGGAGGAAGGCCGCCTCTGGAAACACCATATATTTT. The chain employs TRBV6-1 and TRBJ1-3; D gene unclear. V shed 2 bases and J shed 0 bases, with 17 bases lying between them. Germline-derived CDR1 and CDR2 are MNHNS and SASEGT. The CDR3 is 18 residues long.

J is TRBJ1-1 and V is TRBV5-1; 9 nucleotides line up with TRBD1. Germline V lookup: CDR1 SGHRS, CDR2 YFSETQ. V was clipped by 4 bases and J by 4 bases; unmatched bases: 8. This CDR3 region has 15 residues. Here the CDR3 DNA reads TGCGCCAGCAGCGGACTACAGGGGGCCGGCACTGAAGCTTTCTTT. Translated, it gives CASSGLQGAGTEAFF.

This rearrangement joins TRBV4-1 to TRBJ2-3; TRBD1 is a possible D gene (6 bases). Deletions cut 4 bases from V and 5 bases from J, with 10 bases between. The CDR3 is 13 residues long. Germline-derived CDR1 and CDR2 are MGHRA and YSYEKL. The CDR3 region has the DNA TGCGCCAGCAGCCTCTTAGGGGGAGATACGCAGTATTTT. Amino acids: CASSLLGGDTQYF.

The chain joins TRBV6-6 to TRBJ2-7; D remains ambiguous. Per germline, CDR1 MNHNY and CDR2 SVGAGI (reference sequence). The ends were cut back, 2 bases at V and 2 bases at J, with 7 bases in the middle. CDR3 length: 13 amino acids. CDR3 loop: CASSYLVTYEQYV. The CDR3 DNA reads as TGTGCCAGCAGTTACCTCGTCACCTACGAGCAGTACGTC.

V usage is TRBV11-2 and J usage is TRBJ2-2, with 14 bases that match TRBD2. This CDR3 contains 16 residues. J gave up 1 base and V 6 bases, and 1 base lay outside the gene matches. Germline lookup yields CDR1 SGHAT and CDR2 FQNNGV. The CDR3 reads CASRGLAGGNTGELFF. CDR3 DNA: TGTGCCAGCAGAGGACTAGCGGGGGGGAACACCGGGGAGCTGTTTTTT. The complete variable domain, with remaining parts taken from reference TRBV11-2 and TRBJ2-2, reads EAGVAQSPRYKIIEKRQSVAFWCNPISGHATLYWYQQILGQGPKLLIQFQNNGVVDDSQLPKDRFSAERLKGVDSTLKIQPAKLEDSAVYLCASRGLAGGNTGELFFGEGSRLTVL.

Regarding this clonotype: A clone one base away is much larger, so this may be a read error. This chain uses TRBV7-2 with TRBJ1-4; 7 bases align to TRBD1. CDR3 length: 14 amino acids. V trimming: 5 bases; J trimming: 7 bases; junction bases outside the gene matches: 7. Germline V CDR1 and CDR2: SGHTA, FQGNSA. The CDR3, as DNA: TGTGCCAGCAGCCCCGGGACAGTGGTTGAAAAACTGTTTTTT. Protein sequence: CASSPGTVVEKLFF.